This is a list of T cell receptor beta chains from one sample in a study of blood T cell repertoires in COVID-19. Assay: immunoSEQ multiplex PCR; the TCRdb copy retains only in-frame clones and omits some. Of over 25,000 clones in the sample, roughly 83% were seen once. Specimen: peripheral blood. These receptors were obtained from a man older than 75 with active COVID-19. CDR3s include the opening cysteine and the closing phenylalanine or tryptophan. The D gene is left open where the match is weak. Size is stated for part of the rows, as once, few or many counts, or as a class when the clone is expanded.

size: .; J: TRBJ1-6; D: TRBD1; V: TRBV27; CDR3: CASKFAGGRMSNSPLHF; DNA: TGTGCCAGCAAGTTCGCAGGGGGGAGAATGTCAAATTCACCCCTCCACTTT
size: .; J: TRBJ2-7; D: TRBD1; V: TRBV5-4; CDR3: CASSKPGQAIYEQYF; DNA: TGTGCCAGCAGTAAGCCGGGACAGGCGATCTACGAGCAGTACTTC
size: .; J: TRBJ2-1; D: .; V: TRBV3-1/TRBV3-2; CDR3: CASSQARAGSYNEQFF; DNA: TGTGCCAGCAGCCAAGCGCGGGCCGGCTCCTACAATGAGCAGTTCTTC
size: .; J: TRBJ1-2; D: .; V: TRBV2; CDR3: CASILLLGAYGYTF; DNA: TGTGCCAGCATCCTATTGTTGGGGGCTTATGGCTACACCTTC
size: .; J: TRBJ2-5; D: TRBD2; V: TRBV7-6; CDR3: CASSALAGQETQYF; DNA: TGTGCCAGCAGCGCACTAGCGGGTCAAGAGACCCAGTACTTC
size: medium-sized; J: TRBJ1-2; D: TRBD1; V: TRBV7-9; CDR3: CASSWTGGDQFGYTF; DNA: TGTGCCAGCAGCTGGACAGGGGGCGATCAGTTTGGCTACACCTTC
size: .; J: TRBJ1-6; D: .; V: TRBV28; CDR3: CASRRGSSYNSPLHF; DNA: TGTGCCAGCAGAAGAGGGTCCAGCTATAATTCACCCCTCCACTTT
size: .; J: TRBJ1-5; D: TRBD1; V: TRBV6-6; CDR3: CASSYTGQGGQPQHF; DNA: TGTGCCAGCAGTTACACAGGACAGGGAGGCCAGCCCCAGCATTTT
size: .; J: TRBJ2-7; D: TRBD2; V: TRBV5-1; CDR3: CASSKYTGGPNEQYF; DNA: TGCGCCAGCAGCAAATACACGGGGGGGCCCAACGAGCAGTACTTC
size: .; J: TRBJ2-7; D: .; V: TRBV6-5; CDR3: CASKWQNLYEQYF; DNA: TGTGCCAGCAAATGGCAGAACCTGTACGAGCAGTACTTC
size: once; J: TRBJ2-3; D: .; V: TRBV7-9; CDR3: CASSLLRDATQYF; DNA: TGTGCCAGCAGCTTACTCAGGGATGCTACGCAGTATTTT
size: few; J: TRBJ2-1; D: TRBD2; V: TRBV5-6; CDR3: CASRRGLEYTGEQFF; DNA: TGTGCCAGCAGACGCGGACTAGAATACACGGGTGAGCAGTTCTTC
size: .; J: TRBJ1-1; D: .; V: TRBV6-5; CDR3: CASSYSNRRGPEAFF; DNA: TGTGCCAGCAGTTACTCGAACAGGAGGGGTCCCGAAGCTTTCTTT
size: few; J: TRBJ2-3; D: .; V: TRBV3-1/TRBV3-2; CDR3: CASSQGLTGGPTDTQYF; DNA: TGTGCCAGCAGCCAAGGACTTACGGGGGGCCCGACAGATACGCAGTATTTT
size: .; J: TRBJ2-7; D: .; V: TRBV18; CDR3: CASSPARAREQYF; DNA: TGTGCCAGCTCACCTGCCAGGGCGAGGGAGCAGTACTTC
size: .; J: TRBJ2-7; D: .; V: TRBV9; CDR3: CASSVGSLVTYEQYF; DNA: TGTGCCAGCAGCGTGGGCTCACTGGTGACCTACGAGCAGTACTTC
size: .; J: TRBJ1-1; D: TRBD1; V: TRBV7-9; CDR3: CASSNRDRGRWSTEAFF; DNA: TGTGCCAGCAGCAACCGGGACAGGGGGCGATGGAGCACTGAAGCTTTCTTT
size: .; J: TRBJ2-5; D: .; V: TRBV6-5; CDR3: CASTRGGSGQETQYF; DNA: TGTGCCAGCACAAGGGGGGGGTCAGGCCAAGAGACCCAGTACTTC
size: .; J: TRBJ2-3; D: .; V: TRBV2; CDR3: CASTERLNTDTQYF; DNA: TGTGCCAGCACTGAACGTCTAAACACAGATACGCAGTATTTT
size: .; J: TRBJ2-3; D: TRBD2; V: TRBV2; CDR3: CASRRLAGTDTQYF; DNA: TGTGCCAGCAGGAGACTAGCGGGCACAGATACGCAGTATTTT
size: once; J: TRBJ2-3; D: .; V: TRBV11-2; CDR3: CASSLFRGSTDTQYF; DNA: TGTGCCAGCAGCTTGTTTCGGGGGAGCACAGATACGCAGTATTTT
size: .; J: TRBJ1-3; D: TRBD1; V: TRBV5-1; CDR3: CASSRSTGAGGNTIYF; DNA: TGCGCCAGCAGCAGATCGACAGGGGCAGGAGGAAACACCATATATTTT
size: .; J: TRBJ2-1; D: .; V: TRBV29-1; CDR3: CSVAPFGAGTSSYNEQFF; DNA: TGCAGCGTCGCCCCGTTCGGAGCGGGGACAAGCTCCTACAATGAGCAGTTCTTC
size: .; J: TRBJ2-7; D: TRBD2; V: TRBV27; CDR3: CASSGTNSYEQYF; DNA: TGTGCCAGCAGCGGGACTAACTCCTACGAGCAGTACTTC
size: .; J: TRBJ2-7; D: TRBD1; V: TRBV29-1; CDR3: CSVVGQGAGEQYF; DNA: TGCAGCGTTGTGGGACAGGGGGCAGGGGAGCAGTACTTC
size: .; J: TRBJ2-5; D: .; V: TRBV2; CDR3: CASSGGGRETQYF; DNA: TGTGCCAGCAGTGGTGGGGGCAGGGAGACCCAGTACTTC
size: .; J: TRBJ1-2; D: .; V: TRBV2; CDR3: CASTSREYGYTF; DNA: TGTGCCAGCACGAGCAGGGAATATGGCTACACCTTC
size: .; J: TRBJ2-3; D: .; V: TRBV5-5; CDR3: CASSHGQTSTDTQYF; DNA: TGTGCCAGCAGCCACGGACAGACCAGCACAGATACGCAGTATTTT
size: .; J: TRBJ2-5; D: .; V: TRBV5-1; CDR3: CASYQGGGTSETQYF; DNA: TGCGCCAGCTATCAGGGTGGGGGGACCAGTGAGACCCAGTACTTC
size: .; J: TRBJ1-5; D: .; V: TRBV27; CDR3: CASSPRQGNQPQHF; DNA: TGTGCCAGCAGTCCCCGACAGGGCAATCAGCCCCAGCATTTT
size: .; J: TRBJ1-2; D: .; V: TRBV6-5; CDR3: CASSYDRGGLGYTF; DNA: TGTGCCAGCAGTTACGATCGCGGAGGGCTCGGCTACACCTTC
size: .; J: TRBJ2-1; D: .; V: TRBV19; CDR3: CASSIDVRVNEQFF; DNA: TGTGCCAGTAGTATAGACGTGAGGGTCAATGAGCAGTTCTTC
size: .; J: TRBJ2-7; D: .; V: TRBV21-1; CDR3: CASSKAGTSGVFYEQYF; DNA: TGTGCCAGCAGCAAAGCGGGGACTAGCGGGGTTTTTTACGAGCAGTACTTC
size: .; J: TRBJ1-1; D: .; V: TRBV4-2; CDR3: CASSQAVSSGRTEAFF; DNA: TGTGCCAGCAGCCAAGCCGTTTCGTCAGGGCGTACTGAAGCTTTCTTT
size: .; J: TRBJ2-3; D: TRBD2; V: TRBV14; CDR3: CASSQQRTSGTDTQYF; DNA: TGTGCCAGCAGCCAGCAGCGGACTAGCGGCACAGATACGCAGTATTTT
size: .; J: TRBJ2-5; D: .; V: TRBV28; CDR3: CASSLPGLTEETQYF; DNA: TGTGCCAGCAGTCTACCGGGACTGACTGAAGAGACCCAGTACTTC
size: .; J: TRBJ1-2; D: .; V: TRBV28; CDR3: CASGNYGYTF; DNA: TGTGCCAGCGGCAACTATGGCTACACCTTC
size: .; J: TRBJ1-2; D: TRBD1; V: TRBV4-1; CDR3: CASSEGQGAWGYTF; DNA: TGCGCCAGCAGTGAGGGACAGGGGGCGTGGGGCTACACCTTC
size: .; J: TRBJ2-1; D: TRBD1; V: TRBV2; CDR3: CASRTGTGPYNEQFF; DNA: TGTGCCAGCAGGACCGGGACAGGGCCCTACAATGAGCAGTTCTTC
size: .; J: TRBJ2-1; D: TRBD2; V: TRBV30; CDR3: CAWSYLAGGQEQFF; DNA: TGTGCCTGGAGTTACCTAGCGGGGGGGCAAGAGCAGTTCTTC
size: few; J: TRBJ1-6; D: .; V: TRBV7-2; CDR3: CASSLNGNSPLHF; DNA: TGTGCCAGCAGCTTAAACGGGAATTCACCCCTCCACTTT
size: .; J: TRBJ1-2; D: TRBD1; V: TRBV10-3; CDR3: CAISLTPRGQSYGYTF; DNA: TGTGCCATCAGCCTAACCCCGAGGGGACAGTCCTATGGCTACACCTTC
size: .; J: TRBJ2-1; D: .; V: TRBV5-1; CDR3: CASSLRQLHNEQFF; DNA: TGCGCCAGCAGCTTAAGACAGTTACACAATGAGCAGTTCTTC
size: .; J: TRBJ2-6; D: .; V: TRBV4-1; CDR3: CASSQGSSGSGANVLTF; DNA: TGCGCCAGCAGCCAAGGCTCCAGCGGCTCTGGGGCCAACGTCCTGACTTTC
size: .; J: TRBJ1-4; D: .; V: TRBV19; CDR3: CASSMFGPRGEKLFF; DNA: TGTGCCAGTAGTATGTTCGGGCCCCGGGGGGAAAAACTGTTTTTT
size: few; J: TRBJ1-4; D: .; V: TRBV7-9; CDR3: CASSLANSLNEKLFF; DNA: TGTGCCAGCAGCTTAGCGAACTCATTAAATGAAAAACTGTTTTTT
size: .; J: TRBJ2-7; D: TRBD2; V: TRBV11-3; CDR3: CASSSFSGGTYEQYF; DNA: TGTGCCAGCAGCAGCTTTAGCGGGGGAACCTACGAGCAGTACTTC
size: .; J: TRBJ2-3; D: TRBD2; V: TRBV6-2/TRBV6-3; CDR3: CASSYSPGRGITDTQYF; DNA: TGTGCCAGCAGTTACTCTCCGGGGAGGGGTATCACAGATACGCAGTATTTT
size: .; J: TRBJ1-2; D: .; V: TRBV5-1; CDR3: CASSLVRGNYGYTF; DNA: TGCGCCAGCAGCTTGGTCAGGGGCAACTATGGCTACACCTTC
size: .; J: TRBJ2-7; D: .; V: TRBV7-2; CDR3: CASSRSTDSSEQYF; DNA: TGTGCCAGCAGCCGTAGTACAGACAGTAGCGAGCAGTACTTC
size: .; J: TRBJ2-5; D: TRBD2; V: TRBV19; CDR3: CASKVVSGEGTQYF; DNA: TGTGCCAGTAAGGTGGTTAGCGGGGAAGGGACCCAGTACTTC
size: .; J: TRBJ1-2; D: .; V: TRBV4-1; CDR3: CASSQDQGRVRRYYGYTF; DNA: TGCGCCAGCAGCCAAGATCAGGGGCGGGTCCGGAGATACTATGGCTACACCTTC